This is a list of T cell receptor beta chains from one sample in a study of post-analysis software for immune sequencing data. Using its own MiXCR run on the PCR reads, TCRdb lists one record per CDR3 protein. The table has 750,000 to 900,000 distinct CDR3 sequences, 46% seen once. Sequencing used blood. These receptors originate from a girl between 5 and 17 years old with multiple sclerosis. Both conserved end residues are trimmed from each CDR3.

J gene: .
V gene: TRBV10-3
CDR3 protein: AISILAGGTGHTYEQY

J gene: TRBJ2-1
V gene: TRBV24-1
CDR3 protein: ATYHLPEQF

J gene: TRBJ2-1
V gene: TRBV12-3/TRBV12-4
CDR3 protein: ASSVGVGVQF

J gene: TRBJ2-7
V gene: TRBV27
CDR3 protein: ASSLNWAPPYEQY

J gene: TRBJ1-5
V gene: TRBV9
CDR3 protein: ASSAYSENQPQH

J gene: TRBJ1-4
V gene: TRBV5-1
CDR3 protein: ASSPDRGQEKLF

J gene: TRBJ2-3
V gene: TRBV27
CDR3 protein: ASSSIRGADTQY

J gene: TRBJ2-1
V gene: TRBV3-1
CDR3 protein: ASSPRLAGYNKQF

J gene: TRBJ2-1
V gene: TRBV30
CDR3 protein: AWSVLAGGPGEQF

J gene: TRBJ1-5
V gene: TRBV7-2
CDR3 protein: ASSLEIAGGSQPQH

J gene: TRBJ1-4
V gene: TRBV2
CDR3 protein: ASSGSGHPEKLF

J gene: TRBJ1-2
V gene: TRBV6-5
CDR3 protein: ASSPTGVLYGYT

J gene: TRBJ1-1
V gene: TRBV20-1
CDR3 protein: SARGQGGDTEAF

J gene: TRBJ2-7
V gene: TRBV20-1
CDR3 protein: SARDRGLAGPSSYEQY

J gene: .
V gene: TRBV12-3/TRBV12-4
CDR3 protein: ASSFGLAGAYEQY

J gene: TRBJ1-5
V gene: TRBV20-1
CDR3 protein: SAIRANSNQPQH

J gene: TRBJ2-7
V gene: TRBV7-8
CDR3 protein: ASSSLAGLSYEQY

J gene: TRBJ2-1
V gene: TRBV7-2
CDR3 protein: ASSVLQGYEQF

J gene: TRBJ2-1
V gene: TRBV28
CDR3 protein: ASSHRTSGLSYNEQF

J gene: TRBJ2-1
V gene: TRBV7-9
CDR3 protein: ASSSPLLAGSYNEQF

J gene: TRBJ2-5
V gene: TRBV12-3/TRBV12-4
CDR3 protein: ASSPSAQYQETQY

J gene: TRBJ2-3
V gene: TRBV20-1
CDR3 protein: SASSGLATDTQY

J gene: TRBJ2-1
V gene: TRBV5-1
CDR3 protein: ASSPNSGSYNEQF

J gene: TRBJ2-1
V gene: TRBV6-1
CDR3 protein: ASSGQGTSRQF

J gene: TRBJ2-6
V gene: TRBV24-1
CDR3 protein: ATSDSTGTGSSGANVLT

J gene: TRBJ2-7
V gene: TRBV29-1
CDR3 protein: SVGGQGMSHEQY

J gene: TRBJ1-5
V gene: TRBV2
CDR3 protein: ASSERWDSNQPQH

J gene: TRBJ2-5
V gene: TRBV20-1
CDR3 protein: SARGLRPGLAGGPSQETQY

J gene: TRBJ1-5
V gene: TRBV6-1
CDR3 protein: ASSTFGQKNQPQH

J gene: TRBJ1-2
V gene: TRBV10-3
CDR3 protein: AIGTGNLDGYT

J gene: TRBJ2-7
V gene: TRBV6-6
CDR3 protein: ASSYAGCYEQY